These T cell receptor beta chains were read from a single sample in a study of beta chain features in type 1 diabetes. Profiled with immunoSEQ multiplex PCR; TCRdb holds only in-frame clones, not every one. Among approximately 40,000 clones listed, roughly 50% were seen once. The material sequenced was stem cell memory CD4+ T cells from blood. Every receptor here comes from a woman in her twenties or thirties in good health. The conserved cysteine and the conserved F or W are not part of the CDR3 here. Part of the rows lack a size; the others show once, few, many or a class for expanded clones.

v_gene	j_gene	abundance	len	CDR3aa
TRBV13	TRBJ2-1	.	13	ASSPWGTSNNEQF
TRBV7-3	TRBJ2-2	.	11	ASSLTAPGELF
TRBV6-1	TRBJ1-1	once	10	ASRQGYTEAF
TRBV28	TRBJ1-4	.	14	ASSPAGTGEDEKLF
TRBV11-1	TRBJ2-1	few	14	ASSLPSGRGSIEQF
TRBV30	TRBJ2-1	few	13	AWSGARNSYNEQF
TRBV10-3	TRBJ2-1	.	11	APGPGGPREQF
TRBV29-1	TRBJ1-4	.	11	SVEDSTRGKLF
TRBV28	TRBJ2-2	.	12	ASRGTGVTGELF
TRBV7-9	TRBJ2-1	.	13	ASSLTGGGDNEQF
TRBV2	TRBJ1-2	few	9	AATVNYGYT
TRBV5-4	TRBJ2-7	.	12	ASSSRTSSYEQY
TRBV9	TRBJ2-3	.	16	ASSAYRLAGGSTDTQY
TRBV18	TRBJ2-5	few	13	ASSPTSGAGETQY
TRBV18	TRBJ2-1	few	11	ANSRSGYNEQF
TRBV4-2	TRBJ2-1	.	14	ASSQDFGRAGNEQF
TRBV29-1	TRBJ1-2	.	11	SVLPGGRYGYT
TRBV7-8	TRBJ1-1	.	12	ASSSGAQGTEAF
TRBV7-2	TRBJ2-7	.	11	ASSFASSYEQY
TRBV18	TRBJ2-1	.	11	ASSLGAYNEQF
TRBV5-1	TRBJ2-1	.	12	ASSLGPPGNEQF
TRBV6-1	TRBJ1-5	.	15	ASSEIGWGQVNQPQH
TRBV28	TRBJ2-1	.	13	ASSPGSQGNNEQF
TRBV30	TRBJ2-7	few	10	AWSPARGEQY
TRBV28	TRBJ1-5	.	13	ASRGSRGSNQPQH
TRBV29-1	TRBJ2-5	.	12	SVGEASGQETQY
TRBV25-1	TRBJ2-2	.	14	ASSEGQGTNTGELF
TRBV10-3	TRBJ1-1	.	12	AIKPTDANTEAF
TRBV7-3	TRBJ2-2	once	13	ASSEGQGGTGELF
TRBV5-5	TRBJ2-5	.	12	ASSLLGSQETQY
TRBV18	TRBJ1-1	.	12	ASSPGQGNTEAF
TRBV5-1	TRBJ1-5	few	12	ASSVTAGNQPQH
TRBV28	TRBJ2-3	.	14	ASSLNQAGSTDTQY
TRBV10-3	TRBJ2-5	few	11	AVGQGGKETQY